This passage covers 31 T cell receptor beta chains from one sample sequenced in a study of T cell repertoires in cytomegalovirus infection. One entry per CDR3 protein results from TCRdb running MiXCR on the reads. The data contain 80,000 to 95,000 distinct CDR3 sequences, approximately 32% of them singletons. These TCRs' antigens remain unknown. The sequenced sample was CD8+ T cells from cultured PBMCs, obtained from culture after CMV antigen stimulation. Receptors originate from a human donor in good health (CMV status not recorded). Some clones in this sample may be carry-over from other donors' samples.

This clonotype was found a few times. V usage is TRBV6-5 and J usage is TRBJ1-1; unclear D gene. Germline V gives CDR1 MNHEY, CDR2 SVGAGI. The CDR3 contains 13 residues. V lost 0 bases and J 2 bases, leaving 4 bases between the germline ends. The CDR3 DNA is TGTGCCAGCAGTTACTCGATCAACACTGAAGCTTTCTTT. This codes for CASSYSINTEAFF.

This clonotype has just a few counts. This chain links TRBV4-1 with TRBJ2-6; D may be TRBD1 or TRBD2 (6 bases each). V was pared by 0 bases and J by 1 base, with 13 bases between. The CDR3 extends over 18 amino acids. The germline CDR1 and CDR2 sequences are MGHRA and YSYEKL. The CDR3 sequence is CASSQDLGGRSGANVLTF. The CDR3 bases are TGCGCCAGCAGCCAAGATCTAGGGGGGCGTTCTGGGGCCAACGTCCTGACTTTC.

This clonotype came up many times. CDR3 sequence (DNA): TGTGCCAGCTCACCACTAAGGGCGATCAATCAGCCCCAGCATTTT. It specifies CASSPLRAINQPQHF. The rearrangement uses TRBV18 and TRBJ1-5; no clear D gene. The CDR3 covers 15 residues. V lost 1 base and J lost 3, with 10 bases in between. Looked up from germline, CDR1 is KGHSH and CDR2 is LQKENI.

Only a few counts were recorded for this clonotype. This sequence joins TRBV4-1 and TRBJ1-4; 9 bases fit TRBD1. CDR3 length equals 16 residues. Looked up from germline, CDR1 is MGHRA and CDR2 is YSYEKL. The V segment lost 0 bases and the J segment 7 bases; nucleotides outside the gene matches: 6. CDR3 bases: TGCGCCAGCAGCCAAGATCCGGACAGGGGAGGTGAAAAACTGTTTTTT. Translation gives CASSQDPDRGGEKLFF.

This clonotype was found many times. The V gene is TRBV5-8, the J gene TRBJ2-7, with D uncertain. CDR3 length equals 11 residues. Trimming left V 1 base short and J 7 bases short, with 6 bases between. Germline V gene sequence: CDR1 SGHTS, CDR2 YDEGEE. This CDR3 is CASSLMREQYF. In DNA form, the CDR3 reads TGTGCCAGCAGCTTGATGCGGGAGCAGTACTTC.

This clonotype was detected ten times or more. V and J are TRBV27 and TRBJ2-3; D not resolved. The V end was cut by 5 bases, the J end by 7 bases, with 16 bases between. In germline, CDR1 is MNHEY, CDR2 SMNVEV (reference sequence). The CDR3 length is 14 residues. The CDR3 nucleotides are TGTGCCAGCAGTGACGCGAGTTACCCTAATACGCAGTATTTT. Translating it yields CASSDASYPNTQYF.

This clonotype has more than one count but fewer than ten. This sequence joins TRBV7-2 and TRBJ2-7, with 9 bases fitting TRBD1. The CDR3 has 14 amino acids. V shed 4 bases, J shed 4 bases, and the junction held 5 bases outside the gene matches. Germline V CDR1 and CDR2: SGHTA, FQGNSA. CDR3: CASSSTGTGYEQYF. DNA for the CDR3: TGTGCCAGCAGCTCCACCGGGACAGGGTACGAGCAGTACTTC.

The rearrangement links TRBV6-6 to TRBJ1-1; the match to TRBD1 covers 8 bases. After removal of 2 bases from V and 4 bases from J, the junction contained 3 bases not matched to a gene. The CDR3 consists of 14 residues. Germline V gives CDR1 MNHNY, CDR2 SVGAGI (reference sequence). The CDR3 spells CASSYTGQGTEAFF. The CDR3 bases are TGTGCCAGCAGTTACACAGGACAGGGCACTGAAGCTTTCTTT.

V and J are TRBV18 and TRBJ2-1, with a weak D call TRBD1 (6 bases). CDR1 and CDR2 from the germline V gene are KGHSH and LQKENI. The CDR3 sequence is 16 residues long. The ends were cut back, 2 bases at V and 0 bases at J, with 11 bases in the middle. CDR3 sequence reads: CASSPNRAISYNEQFF. In DNA form, the CDR3 reads TGTGCCAGCTCACCAAACAGGGCGATCTCCTACAATGAGCAGTTCTTC. Combining the CDR3 with reference TRBV18 and TRBJ2-1 gives the whole variable domain NAGVMQNPRHLVRRRGQEARLRCSPMKGHSHVYWYRQLPEEGLKFMVYLQKENIIDESGMPKERFSAEFPKEGPSILRIQQVVRGDSAAYFCASSPNRAISYNEQFFGPGTRLTVL.

V gene TRBV6-4 combines with J gene TRBJ2-3; the D gene is possibly TRBD2 (6 bases). The length of the CDR3 is 14 residues. Trimming cost V 2 bases and J 2 bases, with 8 bases left between them. CDR1 MRHNA and CDR2 SNTAGT come from the germline V gene. The CDR3 coding sequence is TGTGCCAGCAGTGACGGCGGGGACACAGATACGCAGTATTTT. Protein: CASSDGGDTDTQYF.

This clonotype came up many times. The chain uses TRBV20-1 and TRBJ1-2; weak D call: TRBD1 (6 bases). Trimming shortened V by 0 bases and J by 4 bases, and 15 bases separated the two germline ends. Germline-derived CDR1 and CDR2 are DFQATT and SNEGSKA (reference sequence). This CDR3 comprises 15 residues. CDR3 residues: CSARDRRGTVYGYTF. The CDR3 DNA follows: TGCAGTGCTAGAGACCGAAGGGGGACCGTCTATGGCTACACCTTC.

The CDR3 protein is CASTLSGGAETQYF. The CDR3, as DNA: TGTGCCAGCACCCTTAGTGGGGGGGCGGAGACCCAGTACTTC. V usage is TRBV7-2 and J usage is TRBJ2-5; weak D call: TRBD2 (7 bases). V dropped 7 bases and J dropped 5 bases, with 17 bases sitting between them. Germline CDR1 SGHTA, CDR2 FQGNSA. The CDR3 loop spans 14 amino acids.

The CDR3 sequence is CASSLWDTEAFF. The CDR3 nucleotides are TGTGCCAGCAGTTTATGGGACACTGAAGCTTTCTTT. This chain connects TRBV12-3 or TRBV12-4 to TRBJ1-1; D gene uncertain. The V end lost 2 bases, the J end lost 3 bases, and 4 bases lay between the germline ends. The CDR3 covers 12 residues.

This clonotype occurred many times. The gene calls are TRBV7-6 and TRBJ2-7; weak D call: TRBD2 (7 bases). Germline V CDR1 and CDR2: SGHVS, FNYEAQ. This CDR3 has 15 residues. Trimming left V 5 bases short and J 2 bases short, with 16 bases between. The CDR3 loop reads CASSKGGTATYEQYF. CDR3 DNA: TGTGCCAGCAGCAAGGGGGGGACCGCCACCTACGAGCAGTACTTC.

The V and J genes are TRBV6-1 and TRBJ2-7, with 7 nucleotides matching TRBD1. The length of the CDR3 is 17 residues. The V gene end was trimmed by 2 bases and the J gene end by 2 bases; junction bases not matched to a gene: 12. Germline CDR1 MNHNS, CDR2 SASEGT. DNA of the CDR3: TGTGCCAGCAGTGAAATCGCCCGAAGGACAGGCGCCTACGAGCAGTACTTC. As protein: CASSEIARRTGAYEQYF.

This clonotype came up once. The chain carries TRBV10-3 and TRBJ2-3; 13 nucleotides align to TRBD2. The V and J ends lost 3 bases and 1 base, in that order; junction bases with no gene match: 4. This CDR3 spans 17 amino acids. Germline CDR1 reads ENHRY; CDR2 reads SYGVKD. DNA for the CDR3: TGTGCCATCAGTGACACTAGCGGGGGGGCAGGCACAGATACGCAGTATTTT. This encodes CAISDTSGGAGTDTQYF.

This clonotype was counted once. The chain combines TRBV9 with TRBJ2-3; no definite D call. V shed 0 bases and J shed 2 bases, with 1 base lying between them. Per germline, CDR1 SGDLS and CDR2 YYNGEE. This CDR3 comprises 12 residues. For the CDR3, the DNA is TGTGCCAGCAGCGTAGTCACAGATACGCAGTATTTT. It yields the protein CASSVVTDTQYF.

The CDR3: CASSIGVGGGELFF. The CDR3 DNA sequence: TGTGCCAGCAGTATCGGTGTGGGGGGCGGGGAGCTGTTTTTT. This chain connects TRBV27 to TRBJ2-2, with D possibly being TRBD2 (6 bases). This CDR3 is 14 amino acids long. The V and J ends lost 5 bases and 7 bases respectively, with 14 bases between them. CDR1 and CDR2 (germline): MNHEY, SMNVEV (reference sequence).

The chain combines TRBV29-1 with TRBJ2-3; D unclear. CDR1 and CDR2 (germline): SQVTM, ANQGSEA. V lost 4 bases and J 3 bases, leaving 5 bases between the germline ends. This CDR3 has 11 residues. CDR3 in amino acids: CSVGWTDTQYF. The DNA of the CDR3 is TGCAGCGTTGGATGGACAGATACGCAGTATTTT.

This chain joins TRBV7-6 and TRBJ1-1; a weak D match, TRBD1 (6 bases). CDR3 length: 14 residues. V was pared by 4 bases and J by 8 bases, with 17 bases between. Per the germline V gene, CDR1 is SGHVS and CDR2 is FNYEAQ. The CDR3: CASSSRTEGFEAFF. As DNA, the CDR3 is TGTGCCAGCAGCTCTCGGACAGAGGGATTCGAAGCTTTCTTT. Full variable domain (missing parts from reference TRBV7-6 and TRBJ1-1): GAGVSQSPRYKVTKRGQDVALRCDPISGHVSLYWYRQALGQGPEFLTYFNYEAQQDKSGLPNDRFSAERPEGSISTLTIQRTEQRDSAMYRCASSSRTEGFEAFFGQGTRLTVV.

Notes on this clonotype: Given the absence of the conserved phenylalanine or tryptophan at the CDR3 end, a read error is likely. The genes are TRBV4-1 and TRBJ2-1, with 7 bases aligning to TRBD1. Per germline, CDR1 MGHRA and CDR2 YSYEKL. V lost 4 bases, J lost 5 bases, and 2 bases stayed unmatched. CDR3 length equals 13 residues. CDR3 amino acids: CASSLGQDNEQFS. CDR3 nucleotides: TGCGCCAGCAGCCTCGGACAGGACAATGAGCAGTTCTCC.

A few counts support this clonotype. The chain is built from TRBV7-4 and TRBJ2-5; TRBD1 aligns across 7 bases. The CDR3 spans 13 residues. The trim removed 8 bases at V and 5 bases at J, leaving 8 bases unmatched. Germline V lookup: CDR1 SGHVT, CDR2 SQSDAQ. The DNA for the CDR3 is TGTGCCAGCCGGACAGGACTTTTGGAGACCCAGTACTTC. Residues: CASRTGLLETQYF. Full variable domain (outside the CDR3, taken from reference TRBV7-4 and TRBJ2-5): GAGVSQSPRYKVAKRGRDVALRCDSISGHVTLYWYRQTLGQGSEVLTYSQSDAQRDKSGRPSGRFSAERPERSVSTLKIQRTEQGDSAVYLCASRTGLLETQYFGPGTRLLVL.

This clonotype was observed at least ten times. The chain recombines TRBV27 with TRBJ1-1; no firm D call. Germline V gives CDR1 MNHEY, CDR2 SMNVEV (reference sequence). CDR3 length: 13 residues. V dropped 6 bases and J dropped 4 bases, with 12 bases sitting between them. The CDR3: CASSLARGTEAFF. Written as DNA, the CDR3 is TGTGCCAGCAGCTTGGCGCGGGGCACTGAAGCTTTCTTT.

This clonotype was observed a handful of times. The chain couples TRBV12-3 or TRBV12-4 to TRBJ2-5; the match to TRBD1 covers 10 bases. V was clipped by 5 bases and J by 0 bases; unmatched bases: 6. This CDR3 is 16 amino acids long. The CDR3 coding sequence is TGTGCCAGCAGTCCAACGGGACAGGGGTACCAAGAGACCCAGTACTTC. This translates into CASSPTGQGYQETQYF.

This clonotype was seen more than once but under ten times. The chain joins TRBV6-2 or TRBV6-3 to TRBJ2-7; TRBD1 aligns across 9 bases. The germline CDR1 and CDR2 sequences are MNHEY and SVGEGT. The ends lost 4 bases at V and 5 bases at J; junction bases unmatched: 6. The CDR3 runs 14 residues. The CDR3 reads CASSFTRTGDEQYF. In DNA, the CDR3 is TGTGCCAGCAGTTTTACCCGGACAGGGGACGAGCAGTACTTC.

The chain is built from TRBV12-3 or TRBV12-4 and TRBJ1-1, with D unclear. The CDR3 totals 12 residues. V was pared by 3 bases and J by 1 base, with 3 bases between. The CDR3: CASSFTNTEAFF. The CDR3 DNA reads as TGTGCCAGCAGTTTCACGAACACTGAAGCTTTCTTT.

At least ten counts were recorded for this clonotype. This chain uses TRBV7-9 with TRBJ1-6, with 10 bases matching TRBD1. CDR3 size: 14 residues. Germline loops: CDR1 SEHNR, CDR2 FQNEAQ (reference sequence). Germline trimming cut 6 bases from V and 9 bases from J; bases unmatched to any gene: 5. DNA for the CDR3: TGTGCCAGCAGGCAGGGACAGGGGAGTTCACCCCTCCACTTT. It specifies CASRQGQGSSPLHF.

In its sample, this clonotype was seen a few times. V and J are TRBV7-9 and TRBJ2-1; 7 bases are a match to TRBD1. The trim removed 5 bases at V and 7 bases at J, leaving 5 bases unmatched. The CDR3 consists of 13 residues. CDR1 and CDR2 from the germline V gene are SEHNR and FQNEAQ (reference sequence). The CDR3: CASSHLQGNEQFF. In DNA form, the CDR3 reads TGTGCCAGCAGCCATCTACAGGGGAATGAGCAGTTCTTC.

There are many counts of this clonotype. The V call is TRBV19, the J call TRBJ1-1; D is unresolved. CDR1 is LNHDA, CDR2 SQIVND, per germline (reference sequence). The CDR3 sequence is 13 residues long. The V end was cut by 3 bases, the J end by 6 bases, with 11 bases between. CDR3 sequence (DNA): TGTGCCAGTAGTATCAGGTCGGCCTCTGAAGCTTTCTTT. Protein: CASSIRSASEAFF. The variable domain in full, completed from reference TRBV19 and TRBJ1-1, reads DGGITQSPKYLFRKEGQNVTLSCEQNLNHDAMYWYRQDPGQGLRLIYYSQIVNDFQKGDIAEGYSVSREKKESFPLTVTSAQKNPTAFYLCASSIRSASEAFFGQGTRLTVV.

This clonotype has more than one count but fewer than ten. This chain connects TRBV19 to TRBJ2-7; maybe TRBD2 (5 bases). With 1 base removed from V and 6 bases from J, the gap between germline ends came to 7 bases. Germline CDR1 LNHDA, CDR2 SQIVND (reference sequence). CDR3 length equals 12 residues. CDR3: CASSIGAGEQYF. In nucleotides, the CDR3 is TGTGCCAGTAGTATAGGGGCGGGCGAGCAGTACTTC.

This clonotype appeared a few times. This chain uses TRBV19 with TRBJ2-3, with D perhaps given as TRBD1 or TRBD2 (5 bases each). Germline V gene data show CDR1 as LNHDA and CDR2 as SQIVND (reference sequence). This CDR3 is built from 15 residues. Trimming pared 3 bases from V and 1 base from J, leaving 11 bases between. CDR3 DNA sequence: TGTGCCAGTAGTATCGGGACCGATGGCACAGATACGCAGTATTTT. This translates into CASSIGTDGTDTQYF.